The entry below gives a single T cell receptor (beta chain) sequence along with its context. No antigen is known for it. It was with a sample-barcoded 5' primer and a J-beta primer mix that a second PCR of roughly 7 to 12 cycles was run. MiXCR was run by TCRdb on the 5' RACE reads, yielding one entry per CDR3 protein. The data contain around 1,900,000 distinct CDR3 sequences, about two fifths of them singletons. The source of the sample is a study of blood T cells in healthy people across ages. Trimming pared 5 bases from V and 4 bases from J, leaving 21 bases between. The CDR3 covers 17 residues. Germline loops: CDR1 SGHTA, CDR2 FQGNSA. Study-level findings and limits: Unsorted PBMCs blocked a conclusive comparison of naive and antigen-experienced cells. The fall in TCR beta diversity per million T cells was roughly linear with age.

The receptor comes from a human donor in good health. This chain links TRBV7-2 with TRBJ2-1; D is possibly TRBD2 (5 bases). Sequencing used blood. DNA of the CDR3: TGTGCCAGCAGCGTTAGGTTTCCGGACTCGCATTACAATGAGCAGTTCTTC. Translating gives CASSVRFPDSHYNEQFF.